This TCR beta chain originates from a study of PD-1 blockade in mismatch repair-deficient tumors. Study-wide points: Tumor-resident clones, often undetectable pretreatment in blood, expanded then contracted after pembrolizumab.

Worth noting for this clone: Its antigen is currently unknown.

All patients were mismatch repair deficient, assessed by either PCR or immunohistochemistry. This CDR3 contains 15 residues. The V gene end was trimmed by 0 bases and the J gene end by 6 bases; junction bases not matched to a gene: 6. The germline gives CDR1 SGHTA, CDR2 FQGNSA. The data were produced by immunoSEQ multiplex PCR, yet TCRdb's version contains in-frame clones alone and is incomplete. The sample holds under 95,000 clones; approximately 78% are singletons and the top ten take over 4.5%. This chain links TRBV7-2 with TRBJ2-3; TRBD2 aligns across 7 bases. The sequencing used peripheral blood, collected 44 weeks after starting pembrolizumab. This clonotype was obtained from an adult with mismatch repair-deficient cancer. The CDR3 spells CASSLAETSRDTQYF. The CDR3 coding sequence is TGTGCCAGCAGCTTAGCAGAGACTAGCAGGGATACGCAGTATTTT.